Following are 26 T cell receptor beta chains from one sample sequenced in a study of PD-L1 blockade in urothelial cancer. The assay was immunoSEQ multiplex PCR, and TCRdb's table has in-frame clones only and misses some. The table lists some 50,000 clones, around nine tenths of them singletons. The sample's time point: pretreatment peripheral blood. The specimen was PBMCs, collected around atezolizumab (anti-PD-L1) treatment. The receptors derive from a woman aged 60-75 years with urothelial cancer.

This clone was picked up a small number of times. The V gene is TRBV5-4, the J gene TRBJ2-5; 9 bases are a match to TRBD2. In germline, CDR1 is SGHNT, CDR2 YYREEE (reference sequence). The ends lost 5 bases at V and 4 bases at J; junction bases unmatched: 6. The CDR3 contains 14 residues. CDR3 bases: TGTGCCAGCAGTCTAGCGGGAAGTAGAGAGACCCAGTACTTC. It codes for CASSLAGSRETQYF.

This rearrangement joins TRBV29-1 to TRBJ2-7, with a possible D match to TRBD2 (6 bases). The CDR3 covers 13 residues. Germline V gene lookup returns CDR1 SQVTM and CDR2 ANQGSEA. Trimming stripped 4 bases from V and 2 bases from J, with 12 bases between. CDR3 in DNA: TGCAGCGTTGTTCAACGGGAGCCCTACGAGCAGTACTTC. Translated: CSVVQREPYEQYF.

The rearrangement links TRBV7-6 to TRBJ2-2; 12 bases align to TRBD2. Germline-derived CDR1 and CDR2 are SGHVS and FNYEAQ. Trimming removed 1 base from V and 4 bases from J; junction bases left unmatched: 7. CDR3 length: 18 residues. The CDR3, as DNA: TGTGCCAGCAGCTTAGGTCTAGCGGGAGGGCGCGCCACCGGGGAGCTGTTTTTT. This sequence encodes CASSLGLAGGRATGELFF. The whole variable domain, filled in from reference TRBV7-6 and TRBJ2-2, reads GAGVSQSPRYKVTKRGQDVALRCDPISGHVSLYWYRQALGQGPEFLTYFNYEAQQDKSGLPNDRFSAERPEGSISTLTIQRTEQRDSAMYRCASSLGLAGGRATGELFFGEGSRLTVL.

CDR3 sequence: CASSLASRPTGELFF. The CDR3 DNA reads as TGTGCCAGCAGCTTAGCTAGCAGACCCACCGGGGAGCTGTTTTTT. V is TRBV7-9 and J is TRBJ2-2; D not certain. CDR3 length equals 15 residues. Trimming pared 0 bases from V and 4 bases from J, leaving 9 bases between. CDR1 SEHNR and CDR2 FQNEAQ come from the germline V gene (reference sequence). The entire variable domain, with the rest obtained from reference TRBV7-9 and TRBJ2-2, is as follows: DTGVSQNPRHKITKRGQNVTFRCDPISEHNRLYWYRQTLGQGPEFLTYFQNEAQLEKSRLLSDRFSAERPKGSFSTLEIQRTEQGDSAMYLCASSLASRPTGELFFGEGSRLTVL.

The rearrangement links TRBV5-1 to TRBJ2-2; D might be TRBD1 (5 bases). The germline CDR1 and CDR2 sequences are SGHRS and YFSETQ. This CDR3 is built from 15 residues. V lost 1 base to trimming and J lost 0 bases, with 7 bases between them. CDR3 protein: CASSLTGTNTGELFF. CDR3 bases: TGCGCCAGCAGCTTGACAGGCACGAACACCGGGGAGCTGTTTTTT.

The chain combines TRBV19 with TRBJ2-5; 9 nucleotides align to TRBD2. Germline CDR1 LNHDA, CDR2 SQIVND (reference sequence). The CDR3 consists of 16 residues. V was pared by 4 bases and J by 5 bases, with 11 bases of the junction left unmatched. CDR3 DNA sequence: TGTGCCAGTAGTAAGGCTGGGCGGGGGGGCTTGGAGACCCAGTACTTC. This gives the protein CASSKAGRGGLETQYF.

The CDR3 DNA reads TGTGCCAGCTCACTTGGGACAGGGGGCTTTGAGACCCAGTACTTC. Residues: CASSLGTGGFETQYF. The chain employs TRBV18 and TRBJ2-5; TRBD1 matches 12 bases. The CDR3 runs 15 residues. CDR1 and CDR2 from the germline V gene are KGHSH and LQKENI. Germline trimming cut 4 bases from V and 5 bases from J; bases unmatched to any gene: 5.

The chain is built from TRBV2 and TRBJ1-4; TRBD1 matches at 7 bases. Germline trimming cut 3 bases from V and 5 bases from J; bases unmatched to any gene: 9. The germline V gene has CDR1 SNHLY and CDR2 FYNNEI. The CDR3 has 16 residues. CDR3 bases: TGTGCCAGCAGTGAGGGGCCCGGGACAGCAAATGAAAAACTGTTTTTT. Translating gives CASSEGPGTANEKLFF.

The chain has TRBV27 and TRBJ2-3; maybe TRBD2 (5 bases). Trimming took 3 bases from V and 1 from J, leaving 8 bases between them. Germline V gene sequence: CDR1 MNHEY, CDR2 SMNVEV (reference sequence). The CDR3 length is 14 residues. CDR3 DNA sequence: TGTGCCAGCAGTTTGGTGAGGGGCACAGATACGCAGTATTTT. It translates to CASSLVRGTDTQYF.

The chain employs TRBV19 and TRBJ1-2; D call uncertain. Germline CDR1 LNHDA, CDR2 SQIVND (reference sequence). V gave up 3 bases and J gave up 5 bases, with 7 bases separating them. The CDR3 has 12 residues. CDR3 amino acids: CASSISVYGYTF. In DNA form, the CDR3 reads TGTGCCAGTAGTATCAGCGTATATGGCTACACCTTC.

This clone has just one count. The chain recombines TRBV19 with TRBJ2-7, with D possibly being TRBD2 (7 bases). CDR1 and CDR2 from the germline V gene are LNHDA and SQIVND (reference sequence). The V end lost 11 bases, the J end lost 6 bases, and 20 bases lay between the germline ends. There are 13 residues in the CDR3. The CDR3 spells CAQTSGGKCEQYF. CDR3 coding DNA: TGTGCCCAGACGTCGGGGGGCAAATGCGAGCAGTACTTC.

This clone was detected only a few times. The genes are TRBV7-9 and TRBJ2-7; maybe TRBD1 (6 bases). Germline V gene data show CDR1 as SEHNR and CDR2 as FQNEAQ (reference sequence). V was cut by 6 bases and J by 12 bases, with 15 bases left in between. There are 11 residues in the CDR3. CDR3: CASSLQGDRYF. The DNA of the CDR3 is TGTGCCAGCAGTCTACAGGGAGATCGGTACTTC.

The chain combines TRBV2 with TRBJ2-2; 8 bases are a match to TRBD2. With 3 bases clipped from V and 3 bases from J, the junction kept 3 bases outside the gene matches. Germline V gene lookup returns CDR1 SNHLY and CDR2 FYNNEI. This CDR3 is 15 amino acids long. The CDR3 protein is CASSETSVHTGELFF. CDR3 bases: TGTGCCAGCAGTGAGACTAGCGTTCACACCGGGGAGCTGTTTTTT.

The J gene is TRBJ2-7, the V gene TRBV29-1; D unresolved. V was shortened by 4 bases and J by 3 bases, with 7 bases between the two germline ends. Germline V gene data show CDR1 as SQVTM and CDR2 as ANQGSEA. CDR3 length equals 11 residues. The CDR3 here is CSVGQVYEQYF. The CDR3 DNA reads TGCAGCGTTGGGCAGGTCTACGAGCAGTACTTC.

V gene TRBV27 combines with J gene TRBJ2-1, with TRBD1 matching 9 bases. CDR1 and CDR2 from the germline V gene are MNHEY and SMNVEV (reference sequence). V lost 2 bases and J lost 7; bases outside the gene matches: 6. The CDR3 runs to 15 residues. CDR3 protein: CASSLLPQGANEQFF. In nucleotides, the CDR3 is TGTGCCAGCAGTTTACTTCCACAGGGGGCGAATGAGCAGTTCTTC.

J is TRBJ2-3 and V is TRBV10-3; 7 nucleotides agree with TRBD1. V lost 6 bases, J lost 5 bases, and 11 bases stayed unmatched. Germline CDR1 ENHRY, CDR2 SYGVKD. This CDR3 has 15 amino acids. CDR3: CAISDRVQSGDTQYF. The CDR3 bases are TGTGCCATCAGCGACAGGGTGCAGTCCGGAGATACGCAGTATTTT.

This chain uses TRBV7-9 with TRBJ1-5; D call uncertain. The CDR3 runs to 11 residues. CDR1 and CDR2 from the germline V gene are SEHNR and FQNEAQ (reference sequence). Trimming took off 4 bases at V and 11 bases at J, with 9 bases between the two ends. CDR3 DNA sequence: TGTGCCAGCAGCTCATCAACGGCCCAGCATTTT. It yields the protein CASSSSTAQHF.

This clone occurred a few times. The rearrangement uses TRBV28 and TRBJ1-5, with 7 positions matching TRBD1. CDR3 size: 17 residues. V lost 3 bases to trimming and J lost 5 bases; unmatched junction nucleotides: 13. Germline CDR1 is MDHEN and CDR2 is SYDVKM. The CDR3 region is CASSFLGEGQRDQPQHF. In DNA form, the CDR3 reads TGTGCCAGCAGTTTTTTAGGAGAGGGACAGAGGGATCAGCCCCAGCATTTT.

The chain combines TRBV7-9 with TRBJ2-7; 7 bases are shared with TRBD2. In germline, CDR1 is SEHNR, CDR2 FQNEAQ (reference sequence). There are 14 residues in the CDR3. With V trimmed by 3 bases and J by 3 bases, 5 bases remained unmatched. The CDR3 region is CASSFYTSDYEQYF. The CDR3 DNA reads TGTGCCAGCAGCTTCTACACTAGCGACTACGAGCAGTACTTC.

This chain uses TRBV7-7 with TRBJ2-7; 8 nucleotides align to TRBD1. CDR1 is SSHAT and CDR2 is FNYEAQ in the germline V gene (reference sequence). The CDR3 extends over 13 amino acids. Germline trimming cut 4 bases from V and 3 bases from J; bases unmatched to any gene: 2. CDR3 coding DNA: TGTGCCAGCAGCTCAGGGGGCGGCTACGAGCAGTACTTC. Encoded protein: CASSSGGGYEQYF.

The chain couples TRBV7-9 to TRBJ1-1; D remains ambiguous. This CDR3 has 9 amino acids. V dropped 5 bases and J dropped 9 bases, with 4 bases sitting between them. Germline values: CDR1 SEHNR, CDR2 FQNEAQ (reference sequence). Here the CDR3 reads CASSPKAFF. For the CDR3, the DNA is TGTGCCAGCAGCCCCAAAGCTTTCTTT. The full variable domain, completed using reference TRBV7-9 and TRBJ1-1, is DTGVSQNPRHKITKRGQNVTFRCDPISEHNRLYWYRQTLGQGPEFLTYFQNEAQLEKSRLLSDRFSAERPKGSFSTLEIQRTEQGDSAMYLCASSPKAFFGQGTRLTVV.

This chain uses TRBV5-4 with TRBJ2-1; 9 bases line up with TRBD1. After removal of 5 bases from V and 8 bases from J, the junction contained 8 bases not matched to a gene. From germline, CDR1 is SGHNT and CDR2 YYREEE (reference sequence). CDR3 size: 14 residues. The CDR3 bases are TGTGCCAGCAGTAGACAGGGGGTAGGGGATGAGCAGTTCTTC. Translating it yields CASSRQGVGDEQFF. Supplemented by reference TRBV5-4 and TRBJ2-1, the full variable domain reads ETGVTQSPTHLIKTRGQQVTLRCSSQSGHNTVSWYQQALGQGPQFIFQYYREEENGRGNFPPRFSGLQFPNYSSELNVNALELDDSALYLCASSRQGVGDEQFFGPGTRLTVL.

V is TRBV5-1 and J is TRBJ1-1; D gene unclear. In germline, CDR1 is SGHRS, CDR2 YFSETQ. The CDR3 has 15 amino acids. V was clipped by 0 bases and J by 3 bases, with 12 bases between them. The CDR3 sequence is CASSLEEGGYTEAFF. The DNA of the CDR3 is TGCGCCAGCAGCTTGGAAGAGGGCGGGTACACTGAAGCTTTCTTT.

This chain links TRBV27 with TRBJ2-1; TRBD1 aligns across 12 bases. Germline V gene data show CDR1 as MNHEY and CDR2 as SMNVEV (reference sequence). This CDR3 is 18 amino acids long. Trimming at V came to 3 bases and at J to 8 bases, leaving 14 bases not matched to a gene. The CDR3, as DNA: TGTGCCAGCAGTTTCTCAGCCGGGACAGGGGGCTCGAGTGATGAGCAGTTCTTC. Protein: CASSFSAGTGGSSDEQFF.

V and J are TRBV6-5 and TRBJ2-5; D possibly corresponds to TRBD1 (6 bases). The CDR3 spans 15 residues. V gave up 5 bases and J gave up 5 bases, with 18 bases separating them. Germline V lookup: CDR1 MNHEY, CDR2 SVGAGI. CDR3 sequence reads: CASSHGPGRGETQYF. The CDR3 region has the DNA TGTGCCAGCAGTCACGGTCCGGGAAGGGGGGAGACCCAGTACTTC.

CDR3 residues: CASSQEGRLAGVGTQYF. In DNA, the CDR3 is TGTGCCAGCAGCCAAGAGGGGCGACTAGCGGGGGTTGGAACGCAGTATTTT. J is TRBJ2-3 and V is TRBV14; 12 bases align to TRBD2. Germline V gene data show CDR1 as SGHDN and CDR2 as FVKESK. V lost 0 bases to trimming and J lost 9 bases; unmatched junction nucleotides: 10. There are 17 residues in the CDR3.